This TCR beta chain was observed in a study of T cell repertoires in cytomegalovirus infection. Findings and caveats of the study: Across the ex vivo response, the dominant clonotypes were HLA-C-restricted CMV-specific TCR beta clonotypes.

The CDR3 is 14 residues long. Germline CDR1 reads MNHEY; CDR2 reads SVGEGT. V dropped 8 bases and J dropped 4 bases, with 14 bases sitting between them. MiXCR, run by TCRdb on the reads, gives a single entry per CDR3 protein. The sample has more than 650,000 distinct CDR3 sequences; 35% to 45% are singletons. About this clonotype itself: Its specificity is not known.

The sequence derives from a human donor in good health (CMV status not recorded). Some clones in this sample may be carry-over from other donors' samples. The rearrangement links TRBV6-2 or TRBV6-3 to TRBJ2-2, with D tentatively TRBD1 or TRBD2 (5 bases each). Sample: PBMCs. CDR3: CASAEAGSTGELFF. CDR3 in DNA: TGTGCCAGCGCCGAAGCAGGGAGCACCGGGGAGCTGTTTTTT.